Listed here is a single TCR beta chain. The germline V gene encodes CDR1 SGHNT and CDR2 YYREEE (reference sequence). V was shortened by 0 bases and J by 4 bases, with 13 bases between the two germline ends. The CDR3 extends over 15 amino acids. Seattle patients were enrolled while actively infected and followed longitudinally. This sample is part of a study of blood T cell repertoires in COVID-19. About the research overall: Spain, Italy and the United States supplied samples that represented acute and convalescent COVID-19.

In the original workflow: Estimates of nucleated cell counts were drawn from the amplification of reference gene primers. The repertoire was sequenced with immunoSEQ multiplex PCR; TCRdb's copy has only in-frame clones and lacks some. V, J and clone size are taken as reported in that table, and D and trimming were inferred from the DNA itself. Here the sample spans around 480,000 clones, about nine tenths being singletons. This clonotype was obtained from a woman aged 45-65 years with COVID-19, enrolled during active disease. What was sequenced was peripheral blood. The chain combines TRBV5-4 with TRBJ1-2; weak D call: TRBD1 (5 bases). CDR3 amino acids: CASSLGRQSIYGYTF. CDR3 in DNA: TGTGCCAGCAGCTTGGGTAGACAGTCGATCTATGGCTACACCTTC.